This TCR beta chain was captured by sequencing in a study of T cell repertoires in cytomegalovirus infection. Study summary: It was the public TCR beta signatures that indicated both CMV infection and matching HLA type. Overall study results and limits: HLA-C-restricted, CMV-specific TCR beta clonotypes were dominant ex vivo. Carriage of CMV together with the relevant HLA was identifiable through cumulative public TCR beta family frequency.

Between the trimmed V and J ends, which lost 2 bases and 2 bases, there was a span of 7 bases. This CDR3 has 15 amino acids. The germline CDR1 and CDR2 sequences are LGHNA and YSLEER. A single record per CDR3 protein comes from TCRdb applying MiXCR to the reads. In the table there are a few hundred thousand distinct CDR3 sequences, around a quarter of which are singletons. For this clonotype: Its specificity is unknown.

V and J are TRBV4-3 and TRBJ2-6; D call uncertain. The source is a human donor in good health (CMV status not recorded). Some clones in this sample may be carry-over from other donors' samples. The sequenced material came from PBMCs. As DNA, the CDR3 is TGCGCCAGCAGCCAAAGCCGGGCTGGGGCCAACGTCCTGACTTTC. Its protein product is CASSQSRAGANVLTF.